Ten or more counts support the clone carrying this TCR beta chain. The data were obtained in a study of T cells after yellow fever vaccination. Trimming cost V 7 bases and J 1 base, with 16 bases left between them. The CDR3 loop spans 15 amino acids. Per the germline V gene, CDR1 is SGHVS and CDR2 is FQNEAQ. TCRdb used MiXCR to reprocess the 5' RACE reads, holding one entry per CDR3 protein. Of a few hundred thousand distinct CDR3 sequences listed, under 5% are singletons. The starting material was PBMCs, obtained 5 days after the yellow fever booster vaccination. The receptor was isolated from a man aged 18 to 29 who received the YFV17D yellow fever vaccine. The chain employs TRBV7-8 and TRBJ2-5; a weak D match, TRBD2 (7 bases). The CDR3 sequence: CASILWGGSQETQYF. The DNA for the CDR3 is TGTGCCAGCATCTTGTGGGGGGGCTCCCAAGAGACCCAGTACTTC.